Listed here are 7 T cell receptor beta chains from one sample, sequenced in a study of identical twins. TCRdb independently ran MiXCR on the 5' RACE reads; one entry per CDR3 protein. The profile covers fewer than 500,000 distinct CDR3 sequences, with 20% to 25% appearing a single time and around 3% taken by the ten largest. This same sample was also taken into another study, of T cells expressing NK-cell markers.

Sequencing was done on a sample of CD4+ T cells sorted from blood. All receptors come from a young woman in good health.

This clonotype showed up just a few times. The chain recombines TRBV20-1 with TRBJ1-1, with a tentative D call TRBD1 (5 bases). This CDR3 has 12 amino acids. The ends were cut back, 6 bases at V and 11 bases at J, with 19 bases in the middle. Germline lookup yields CDR1 DFQATT and CDR2 SNEGSKA (reference sequence). CDR3 sequence (DNA): TGCAGTGCCCGCCGCCACCGGGGCGCCGCTTTCTTT. Amino acids: CSARRHRGAAFF.

This clonotype showed up just a few times. V usage is TRBV14 and J usage is TRBJ2-1; weak D call: TRBD1 (5 bases). V dropped 3 bases and J dropped 0 bases, with 12 bases sitting between them. This CDR3 is built from 16 residues. Germline CDR1 and CDR2: SGHDN and FVKESK. This CDR3 is CASSHDVGPSYNEQFF. For the CDR3, the DNA is TGTGCCAGCAGCCATGATGTGGGGCCCTCCTACAATGAGCAGTTCTTC. Complete variable domain (other parts from reference TRBV14 and TRBJ2-1): EAGVTQFPSHSVIEKGQTVTLRCDPISGHDNLYWYRRVMGKEIKFLLHFVKESKQDESGMPNNRFLAERTGGTYSTLKVQPAELEDSGVYFCASSHDVGPSYNEQFFGPGTRLTVL.

This clonotype was seen a few times. This sequence joins TRBV6-5 and TRBJ2-3, with 9 bases lining up with TRBD2. Germline CDR1 MNHEY, CDR2 SVGAGI. Germline trimming cut 2 bases from V and 6 bases from J; bases unmatched to any gene: 12. This CDR3 has 17 residues. The CDR3, as DNA: TGTGCCAGCAGTTACCCCCCCCTGCGGGGGGGAGGTGATACGCAGTATTTT. It encodes CASSYPPLRGGGDTQYF.

The genes are TRBV14 and TRBJ2-7, with D unclear. V gave up 3 bases and J gave up 6 bases, with 12 bases separating them. The CDR3 is 13 amino acids. Per germline, CDR1 SGHDN and CDR2 FVKESK. CDR3 sequence (DNA): TGTGCCAGCAGCCAGGCTGGGTGGGGCGAGCAGTACTTC. Translating it yields CASSQAGWGEQYF.

The chain employs TRBV11-2 and TRBJ2-3; possible D gene TRBD2, 5 bases. The CDR3 sequence is 15 residues long. Germline CDR1 SGHAT, CDR2 FQNNGV. Trimming took 5 bases from V and 2 from J, leaving 14 bases between them. The CDR3 reads CASSQVRGSTDTQYF. CDR3 DNA: TGTGCCAGCAGCCAGGTCCGGGGATCCACAGATACGCAGTATTTT.

This clonotype was counted many times. The chain has TRBV6-2 or TRBV6-3 and TRBJ2-2, with 8 positions matching TRBD2. This CDR3 contains 17 residues. Germline assignment: CDR1 MNHEY and CDR2 SVGEGT. The V gene end was trimmed by 6 bases and the J gene end by 4 bases; junction bases not matched to a gene: 13. The DNA for the CDR3 is TGTGCCAGCAGCGACACCGGGACTAGTCTCTTCACCGGGGAGCTGTTTTTT. Its translation is CASSDTGTSLFTGELFF.

V is TRBV3-1 and J is TRBJ1-2; D not resolved. Germline lookup yields CDR1 LGHDT and CDR2 YNNKEL (reference sequence). This CDR3 contains 13 residues. The V gene lost 3 bases and the J gene lost 3 bases, with 8 bases spanning the gap. The CDR3 DNA is TGTGCCAGCAGCCACACGGAAGACTATGGCTACACCTTC. Translated, it gives CASSHTEDYGYTF.